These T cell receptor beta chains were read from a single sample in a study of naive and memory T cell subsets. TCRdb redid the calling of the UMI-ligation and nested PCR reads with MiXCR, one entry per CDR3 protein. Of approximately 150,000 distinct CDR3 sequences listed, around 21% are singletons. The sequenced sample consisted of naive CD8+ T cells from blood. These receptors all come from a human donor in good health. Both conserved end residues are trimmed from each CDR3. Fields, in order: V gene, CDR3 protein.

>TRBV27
ASRGQGAGGYT
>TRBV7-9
ASSFGGGPEAF
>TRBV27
ASRPWDARPGGLDIQY
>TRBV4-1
ASSPRDRPYEQY
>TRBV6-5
ASSTTAGTGVGGYT
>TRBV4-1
ASSQVKGPPFYEQY
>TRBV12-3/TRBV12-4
ASSPGAMHTDTQY
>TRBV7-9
ALGTNYNEQF
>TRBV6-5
ASRSRDREY
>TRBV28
ASSFGTSGTYTDTQY
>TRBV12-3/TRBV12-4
ASSSAGGREQY
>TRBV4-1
ASSHLQRERETQY
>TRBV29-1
SVEGLRGFGETQY
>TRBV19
ASSMVGSYNEQF
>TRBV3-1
ASSQFLAGGVTNIQY
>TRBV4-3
ASSHFAGQSDEQF
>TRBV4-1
ASSPGPTSSYEQY
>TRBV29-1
SVDRGYTGELF
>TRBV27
ASSPGFEQY
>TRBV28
ASIEMSRGRTEAF
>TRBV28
ASSLGTSGSSQQF
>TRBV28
ANRPDREVTYEQY
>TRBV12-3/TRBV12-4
ASSSTEAF
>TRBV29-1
SVPGTGGENEQF
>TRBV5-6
ASSEGLAVYNEQF
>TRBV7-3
ASSLSSNRGLETQY
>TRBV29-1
SVQDRTGSRGYT
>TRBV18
ASSPKDRVVDEQY
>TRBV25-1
ASSESEGVSSPLH
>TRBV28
ASSLEQGGFNYGYT
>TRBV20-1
SVPTVDIQY
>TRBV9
ASSVDGLSREPQY
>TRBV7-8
ASSLVTGTRNWETQY
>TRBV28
ASSFVVEDRGLPIQY
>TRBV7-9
ASSPEAGAPTDTQY
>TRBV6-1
ASSGSGLAGDEQY
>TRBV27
ASSLGRLQIYGTEAF
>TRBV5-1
ASSLEGLAGSYEQY
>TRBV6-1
ASSEVPRGGNEQF
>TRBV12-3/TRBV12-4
ASSLVQGGYEQY
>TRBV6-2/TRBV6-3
ASSYGLSNQPQH
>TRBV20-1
SAINRDRRLGEQF
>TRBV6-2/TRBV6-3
ASSYMDGLRPNTEAF
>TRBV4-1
ASIDSQNTEAF
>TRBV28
ASSSGLADTDTQY
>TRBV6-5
ATKREYQGHNEQF
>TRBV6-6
ASSYVGGSTDTQY
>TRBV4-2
ASSQEASGSYEQY